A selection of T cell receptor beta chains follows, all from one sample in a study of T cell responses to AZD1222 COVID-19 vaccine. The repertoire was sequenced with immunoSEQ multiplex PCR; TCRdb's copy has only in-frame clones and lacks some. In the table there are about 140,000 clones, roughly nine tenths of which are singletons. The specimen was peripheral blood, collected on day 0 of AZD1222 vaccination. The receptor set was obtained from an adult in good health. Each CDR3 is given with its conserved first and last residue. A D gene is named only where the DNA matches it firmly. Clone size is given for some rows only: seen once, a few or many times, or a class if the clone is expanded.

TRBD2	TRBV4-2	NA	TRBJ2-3	CASSQDGLGRTDTQYF	TGTGCCAGCAGCCAGGATGGACTAGGCCGCACAGATACGCAGTATTTT
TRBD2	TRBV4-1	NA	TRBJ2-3	CASSQDGAGGKDTQYF	TGCGCCAGCAGCCAAGACGGGGCGGGGGGCAAGGATACGCAGTATTTT
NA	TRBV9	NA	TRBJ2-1	CASSAQEGRNREQFF	TGTGCCAGCAGCGCACAAGAGGGGCGAAACAGGGAGCAGTTCTTC
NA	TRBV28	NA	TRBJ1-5	CASSRAGFSNQPQHF	TGTGCCAGCAGTAGGGCCGGGTTTAGCAATCAGCCCCAGCATTTT
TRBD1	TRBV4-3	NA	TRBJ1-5	CASSQGTGGRNQPQHF	TGCGCCAGCAGCCAGGGGACAGGGGGCAGGAATCAGCCCCAGCATTTT
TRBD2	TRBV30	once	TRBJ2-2	CAWSVKRGALNTGELFF	TGTGCCTGGAGTGTGAAGCGGGGGGCCTTGAACACCGGGGAGCTGTTTTTT
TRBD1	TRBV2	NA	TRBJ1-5	CASSRLGGQGASQPQHF	TGTGCCAGCAGCCGTCTAGGGGGACAGGGGGCTAGTCAGCCCCAGCATTTT
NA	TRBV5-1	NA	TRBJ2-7	CASSLGMSSYEQYF	TGCGCCAGCAGCTTGGGCATGAGCTCCTACGAGCAGTACTTC
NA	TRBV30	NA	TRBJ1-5	CAWSVTFGVGRLNSRNQPQHF	TGTGCCTGGAGTGTAACATTCGGCGTAGGACGGCTAAACTCCCGCAATCAGCCCCAGCATTTT
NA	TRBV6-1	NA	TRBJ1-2	CASSEISGYTF	TGTGCCAGCAGTGAAATTAGTGGCTACACCTTC
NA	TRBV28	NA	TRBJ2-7	CASKPHAGEGGAQYF	TGTGCCAGCAAACCTCACGCAGGGGAAGGGGGGGCGCAGTACTTC
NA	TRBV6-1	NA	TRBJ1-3	CASSDSFTDSGNTIYF	TGTGCCAGCAGTGATTCCTTCACAGATAGTGGAAACACCATATATTTT
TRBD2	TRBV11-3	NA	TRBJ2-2	CASREGTSGTGELFF	TGTGCCAGCAGGGAGGGGACTAGCGGCACCGGGGAGCTGTTTTTT
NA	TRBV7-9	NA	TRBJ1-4	CASSHDEKNEKLFF	TGTGCCAGCAGCCACGACGAGAAAAATGAAAAACTGTTTTTT
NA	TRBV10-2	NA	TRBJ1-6	CASRSTYNSPLHF	TGCGCCAGCAGGAGTACCTATAATTCACCCCTCCACTTT
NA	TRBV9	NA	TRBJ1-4	CASSVDAGGEKLFF	TGTGCCAGCAGCGTAGATGCGGGCGGCGAAAAACTGTTTTTT
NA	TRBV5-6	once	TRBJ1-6	CASSLRGASSPLHF	TGTGCCAGCAGCCTACGTGGGGCTAGTTCACCCCTCCACTTT
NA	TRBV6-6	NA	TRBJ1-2	CASFAAGWHTF	TGTGCCAGCTTCGCAGCGGGGTGGCACACCTTC
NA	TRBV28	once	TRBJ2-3	CASSGAGNPDTQYF	TGTGCCAGCAGTGGGGCGGGAAACCCAGATACGCAGTATTTT
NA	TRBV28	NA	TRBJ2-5	CASSSGTVRKTQYF	TGTGCCAGCAGTTCGGGGACGGTCCGGAAGACCCAGTACTTC
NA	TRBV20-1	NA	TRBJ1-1	CSAPEAFF	TGCAGTGCCCCGGAGGCTTTCTTT
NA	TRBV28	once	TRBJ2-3	CASSGDKIGGDTQYF	TGTGCCAGCAGTGGGGACAAAATCGGGGGAGATACGCAGTATTTT
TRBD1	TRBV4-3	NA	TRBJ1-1	CASSLGRGDTEAFF	TGCGCCAGCAGCTTAGGCAGGGGGGATACTGAAGCTTTCTTT
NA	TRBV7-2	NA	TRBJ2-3	CASSFGPAVLTDTQYF	TGTGCCAGCAGCTTTGGCCCAGCGGTACTCACAGATACGCAGTATTTT
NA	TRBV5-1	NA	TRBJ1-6	CASSLGPYGSSYNSPLHF	TGCGCCAGCAGCTTAGGGCCTTACGGGAGCTCCTATAATTCACCCCTCCACTTT
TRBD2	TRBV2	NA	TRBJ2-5	CASNPTSGGQETQYF	TGTGCCAGCAACCCGACTAGCGGGGGGCAAGAGACCCAGTACTTC
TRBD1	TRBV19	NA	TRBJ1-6	CASSLQGVDNSPLHF	TGTGCCAGTAGCCTACAGGGGGTTGATAATTCACCCCTCCACTTT
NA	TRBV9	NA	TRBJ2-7	CASSVDGIYEQYF	TGTGCCAGCAGCGTAGACGGGATCTACGAGCAGTACTTC
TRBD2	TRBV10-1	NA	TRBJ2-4	CASSPSGRPYF	TGCGCCAGCAGTCCTAGCGGGAGGCCCTACTTC
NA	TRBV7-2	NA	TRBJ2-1	CASSLYTEDEQFF	TGTGCCAGCAGCCTCTACACGGAGGATGAGCAGTTCTTC
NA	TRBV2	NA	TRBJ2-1	CASKGNPGEQFF	TGTGCCAGCAAGGGCAACCCGGGAGAGCAGTTCTTC
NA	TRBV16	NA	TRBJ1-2	CASSHPGVYTF	TGTGCCAGCAGCCATCCGGGGGTCTACACCTTC
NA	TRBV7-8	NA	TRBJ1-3	CASSPVTRGPSGNTIYF	TGTGCCAGCAGCCCCGTCACCAGGGGACCCTCTGGAAACACCATATATTTT
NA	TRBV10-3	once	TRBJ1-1	CAISEFKGPGTEAFF	TGTGCCATCAGTGAGTTCAAGGGCCCCGGGACTGAAGCTTTCTTT
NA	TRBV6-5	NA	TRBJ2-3	CASRGGDTQYF	TGTGCCAGCCGAGGGGGGGATACGCAGTATTTT
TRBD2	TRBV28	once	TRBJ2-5	CGSWASGETQYF	TGTGGGAGCTGGGCTAGCGGGGAGACCCAGTACTTC
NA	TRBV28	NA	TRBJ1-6	CASSVTGLSPLHF	TGTGCCAGCAGTGTAACAGGGCTTTCACCCCTCCACTTT
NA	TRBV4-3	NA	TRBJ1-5	CASSQEFKRNQPQHF	TGCGCCAGCAGCCAAGAATTTAAACGCAATCAGCCCCAGCATTTT
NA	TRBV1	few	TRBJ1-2	CTSSRPQPRGNGYTF	TGCACCAGCAGCCGACCGCAGCCAAGGGGGAATGGCTACACCTTC
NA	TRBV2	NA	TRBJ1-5	CASGLSRGTGQPQHF	TGTGCCAGCGGCCTTTCCCGAGGAACAGGTCAGCCCCAGCATTTT
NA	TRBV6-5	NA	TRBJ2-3	CASTMTQGTDTQYF	TGTGCCAGCACTATGACACAGGGCACAGATACGCAGTATTTT
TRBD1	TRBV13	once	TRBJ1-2	CASSSSGTGGYGYTF	TGTGCCAGCAGCTCATCCGGGACAGGGGGCTATGGCTACACCTTC
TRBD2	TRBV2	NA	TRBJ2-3	CASETSGRVTDTQYF	TGTGCCAGCGAGACTAGCGGACGCGTCACAGATACGCAGTATTTT
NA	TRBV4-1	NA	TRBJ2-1	CASSRTVQGLNEQFF	TGCGCCAGCAGCCGAACCGTACAGGGTCTAAATGAGCAGTTCTTC
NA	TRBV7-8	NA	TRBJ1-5	CASSLWGKNSNQPQHF	TGTGCCAGCAGCTTATGGGGGAAGAATAGCAATCAGCCCCAGCATTTT
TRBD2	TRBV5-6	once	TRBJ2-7	CASSLWRGTSSYEQYF	TGTGCCAGCAGCTTGTGGCGGGGGACGAGCTCCTACGAGCAGTACTTC
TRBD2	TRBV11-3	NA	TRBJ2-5	CASSLGGTSGSQETQYF	TGTGCCAGCAGCTTAGGGGGCACTAGCGGGAGTCAAGAGACCCAGTACTTC
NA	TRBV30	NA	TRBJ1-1	CAWSAYRINTEAFF	TGTGCCTGGAGTGCCTATAGAATTAACACTGAAGCTTTCTTT
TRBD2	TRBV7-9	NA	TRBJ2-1	CASSESGSGFF	TGTGCCAGCAGCGAGAGCGGGAGTGGTTTCTTC